This T cell receptor beta chain stems from a study of cytomegalovirus exposure and HLA in healthy donors. The wider study: The roughly 120 validation repertoires used the same platform as the approximately 620 first-cohort repertoires (as reported by a later analysis).

Germline V lookup: CDR1 MGHRA, CDR2 YSYEKL. The CDR3 covers 14 residues. Trimming left V 3 bases short and J 6 bases short, with 11 bases between. The method was immunoSEQ multiplex PCR; TCRdb's version includes in-frame clones alone and lacks a portion of them. This sample has about 110,000 clones, with approximately 90% found just once. The rearrangement uses TRBV4-1 and TRBJ2-2; D may be TRBD1 (5 bases). Sequencing used PBMCs. This TCR was sampled from a woman between 18 and 30 years old in good health and CMV-seronegative. The CDR3 DNA sequence: TGCGCCAGCAGCCACCAGCAGGGTGCCGGGGAGCTGTTTTTT. This sequence encodes CASSHQQGAGELFF.